The following is a T cell receptor beta chain sequence with its context. Per the original data handling: Reference gene primer amplification gave nucleated cell count estimates. TCRdb keeps only in-frame clones here, not all; method: immunoSEQ multiplex PCR. V and J calls and clone size are those listed in that table; D and trimming were worked out from the DNA. Of 170,000 or so clones in the sample, more than 75% were seen once. The sample originates from a study of blood T cell repertoires in COVID-19. Across the whole study: Acute-phase and convalescent COVID-19 samples originated in the United States, Italy and Spain. Nucleic acid was either cDNA or gDNA, and it came from T cells, B-cell-depleted T cells, or PBMCs.

Trimming took off 5 bases at V and 11 bases at J, with 18 bases between the two ends. Germline lookup yields CDR1 LGHDT and CDR2 YNNKEL (reference sequence). The CDR3 is made up of 13 amino acids. Source material: peripheral blood. V usage is TRBV3-1 (or the pseudogene TRBV3-2) and J usage is TRBJ1-1, with D possibly matching TRBD1 (5 bases). The origin of this receptor is a man aged 35 to 55 with active or convalescent COVID-19. The CDR3 loop is CASSLLQGSWAFF. The CDR3 DNA is TGTGCCAGCAGCTTACTGCAGGGAAGTTGGGCTTTCTTT.